Below are 13 T cell receptor beta chains sequenced from a single sample in a study of cytotoxic CD8 clonotypes in ibrutinib-treated CLL. Clones were read by immunoSEQ multiplex PCR, and TCRdb kept only the in-frame ones, dropping some. The sample lists about 120,000 clones, 45% to 65% seen once, with 37% in the top ten. The sample in question was PBMCs, obtained after 24 months of ibrutinib treatment. These receptors originate from a human donor with chronic lymphocytic leukemia.

This clone was recorded a few times. The V and J genes are TRBV6-1 and TRBJ2-3, with 7 bases fitting TRBD1. Per germline, CDR1 MNHNS and CDR2 SASEGT. The CDR3 length is 14 residues. The J segment lost 1 base and the V segment lost 5 bases, leaving 3 bases of the junction unmatched. The CDR3 reads CASSLDRGTDTQYF. Here the CDR3 DNA reads TGTGCCAGCAGTTTAGACAGGGGCACAGATACGCAGTATTTT.

The V gene is TRBV5-4, the J gene TRBJ2-1; D is perhaps TRBD1 or TRBD2 (6 bases each). The CDR3 sequence is 16 residues long. Per germline, CDR1 SGHNT and CDR2 YYREEE (reference sequence). With 4 bases removed from V and 4 bases from J, the gap between germline ends came to 18 bases. CDR3 coding DNA: TGTGCCAGCAGCACCCCACAGGGAGGCCAATACAATGAGCAGTTCTTC. Protein sequence: CASSTPQGGQYNEQFF.

The CDR3 is CASSHRESNQPQHF. In nucleotides, the CDR3 is TGTGCCAGTAGCCACAGGGAGAGCAATCAGCCCCAGCATTTT. The V and J genes are TRBV19 and TRBJ1-5; tentative D call: TRBD1 (6 bases). This CDR3 region has 14 residues. Germline V gene lookup returns CDR1 LNHDA and CDR2 SQIVND (reference sequence). V was shortened by 6 bases and J by 1 base, with 10 bases between the two germline ends.

CDR3 amino acids: CAWRPARGQGSEKLFF. The CDR3 DNA follows: TGTGCCTGGAGGCCCGCCCGGGGACAGGGGAGTGAAAAACTGTTTTTT. The chain links TRBV30 to TRBJ1-4, with TRBD1 matching 10 bases. Trimming took 3 bases from V and 7 from J; bases not matched to a gene: 11. The CDR3 runs 16 residues. From germline, CDR1 is GTSNPN and CDR2 SVGIG (reference sequence).

Here the CDR3 reads CASSPPSDQPQHF. CDR3 nucleotide sequence: TGTGCCAGCAGTCCCCCTTCGGATCAGCCCCAGCATTTT. The chain carries TRBV28 and TRBJ1-5; unclear D gene. The V and J ends lost 5 bases and 5 bases respectively, with 10 bases between them. There are 13 residues in the CDR3. The germline gives CDR1 MDHEN, CDR2 SYDVKM.

The CDR3 loop is CASSSGTANEKLFF. As DNA, the CDR3 is TGCGCCAGCAGCTCTGGGACAGCCAATGAAAAACTGTTTTTT. The chain recombines TRBV5-1 with TRBJ1-4, with 7 bases matching TRBD1. Germline CDR1 is SGHRS and CDR2 is YFSETQ. Germline trimming cut 3 bases from V and 5 bases from J; bases unmatched to any gene: 4. This CDR3 region has 14 residues.

The chain joins TRBV2 to TRBJ2-2; D is undetermined. Germline assignment: CDR1 SNHLY and CDR2 FYNNEI. The CDR3 is 14 amino acids. V was clipped by 3 bases and J by 7 bases, with 12 bases between them. CDR3: CASSDPLTLGELFF. CDR3 nucleotide sequence: TGTGCCAGCAGTGACCCCCTAACCCTCGGGGAGCTGTTTTTT.

V usage is TRBV9 and J usage is TRBJ2-7; D remains ambiguous. Per the germline V gene, CDR1 is SGDLS and CDR2 is YYNGEE. This CDR3 has 17 residues. Trimming took 0 bases from V and 0 from J, leaving 16 bases between them. As DNA, the CDR3 is TGTGCCAGCAGCGTAGGTCCCCTGAGCCCGGGCTCCTACGAGCAGTACTTC. It specifies CASSVGPLSPGSYEQYF.

The V and J genes are TRBV5-1 and TRBJ1-1; 10 bases match TRBD1. The J segment lost 3 bases and the V segment lost 4 bases, leaving 3 bases of the junction unmatched. Germline-derived CDR1 and CDR2 are SGHRS and YFSETQ. This CDR3 has 14 residues. Here the CDR3 reads CASSRTGGDTEAFF. In nucleotides, the CDR3 is TGCGCCAGCAGCAGGACAGGGGGTGACACTGAAGCTTTCTTT. Full variable domain (remainder filled in from reference TRBV5-1 and TRBJ1-1): KAGVTQTPRYLIKTRGQQVTLSCSPISGHRSVSWYQQTPGQGLQFLFEYFSETQRNKGNFPGRFSGRQFSNSRSEMNVSTLELGDSALYLCASSRTGGDTEAFFGQGTRLTVV.

This clone came up a few times. This rearrangement joins TRBV9 to TRBJ2-1, with D tentatively TRBD2 (6 bases). Germline V lookup: CDR1 SGDLS, CDR2 YYNGEE. The CDR3 sequence is 15 residues long. Trimming stripped 7 bases from V and 7 bases from J, with 21 bases between. Written as DNA, the CDR3 is TGTGCCAGCTCGGCCCAGGGAGGAGAGGTTAATGAGCAGTTCTTC. Translating it yields CASSAQGGEVNEQFF.

The V and J genes are TRBV10-3 and TRBJ1-6; no clear D. The V gene's germline CDR1 is ENHRY and CDR2 SYGVKD. The CDR3 is 15 amino acids. Trimming stripped 0 bases from V and 6 bases from J, with 9 bases between. The CDR3 bases are TGTGCCATCAGTGAGTCGAACCCAGTTAATTCACCCCTCCACTTT. It encodes CAISESNPVNSPLHF.

The genes are TRBV9 and TRBJ1-1; no definite D call. Germline loops: CDR1 SGDLS, CDR2 YYNGEE. Trimming took off 2 bases at V and 0 bases at J, with 14 bases between the two ends. This CDR3 is built from 16 residues. CDR3 nucleotides: TGTGCCAGCAGCGTCCAGAGCGGGGTTTTGAACACTGAAGCTTTCTTT. Translation: CASSVQSGVLNTEAFF. Based on the CDR3 plus reference TRBV9 and TRBJ1-1, the full variable domain is DSGVTQTPKHLITATGQRVTLRCSPRSGDLSVYWYQQSLDQGLQFLIQYYNGEERAKGNILERFSAQQFPDLHSELNLSSLELGDSALYFCASSVQSGVLNTEAFFGQGTRLTVV.

The rearrangement uses TRBV7-9 and TRBJ1-4, with a weak D call TRBD1 (5 bases). The length of the CDR3 is 13 residues. Trimming shortened V by 4 bases and J by 11 bases, and 14 bases separated the two germline ends. Germline V gives CDR1 SEHNR, CDR2 FQNEAQ (reference sequence). The CDR3 region has the DNA TGTGCCAGCAGCTCCCCTCCAGGGAAGAAACTGTTTTTT. It codes for CASSSPPGKKLFF.